This note documents a single TCR beta chain sequence. No antigen is known for it. In TCRdb, the 5' RACE reads were re-called with MiXCR into one record per CDR3 protein. In the table there are under 90,000 distinct CDR3 sequences, under 8% of which are singletons. The data derive from a study of T cells after yellow fever vaccination. Study outcomes and limitations: Some clonotypes, a small share, were shared between CD4 and CD8 compartments. Researchers cautioned that FACS-sorted repertoires could harbor abundant clonotypes contaminating from the bulk population.

The CDR3 has 14 residues. With 0 bases removed from V and 6 bases from J, the gap between germline ends came to 8 bases. Germline CDR1 LGHDT, CDR2 YNNKEL (reference sequence). The receptor was isolated from a man aged 18 to 29 who received the YFV17D yellow fever vaccine. Sequences were derived from CD8+ T cells sorted from PBMCs, sampled approximately 47 days after the first yellow fever vaccination. The chain combines TRBV3-1 with TRBJ1-4, with D perhaps TRBD1 (6 bases). The CDR3 loop is CASSQEQGDEKLFF. The CDR3 DNA is TGTGCCAGCAGCCAAGAACAGGGTGATGAAAAACTGTTTTTT.